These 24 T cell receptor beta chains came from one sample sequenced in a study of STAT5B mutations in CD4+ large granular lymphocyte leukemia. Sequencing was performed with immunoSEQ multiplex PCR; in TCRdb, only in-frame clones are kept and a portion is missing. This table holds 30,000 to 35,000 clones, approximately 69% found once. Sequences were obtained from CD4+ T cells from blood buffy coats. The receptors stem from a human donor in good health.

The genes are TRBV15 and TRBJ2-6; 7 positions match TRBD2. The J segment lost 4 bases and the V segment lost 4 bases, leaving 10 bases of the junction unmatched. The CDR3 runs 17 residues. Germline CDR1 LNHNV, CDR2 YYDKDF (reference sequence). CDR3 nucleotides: TGTGCCACCAGCATAATGGCGGGAGCGGACGGGGCCAACGTCCTGACTTTC. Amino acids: CATSIMAGADGANVLTF.

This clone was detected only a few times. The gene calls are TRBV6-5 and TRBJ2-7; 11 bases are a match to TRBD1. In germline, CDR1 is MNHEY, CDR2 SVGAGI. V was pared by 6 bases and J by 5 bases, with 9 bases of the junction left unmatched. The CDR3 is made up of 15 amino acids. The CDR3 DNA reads TGTGCCAGCAGGGCCCGGGACAGGGGGACCCACGAGCAGTACTTC. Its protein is CASRARDRGTHEQYF.

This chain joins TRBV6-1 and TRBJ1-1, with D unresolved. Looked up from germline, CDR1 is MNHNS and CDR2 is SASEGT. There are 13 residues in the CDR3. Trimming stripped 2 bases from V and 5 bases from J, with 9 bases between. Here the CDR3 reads CASSELGDTEAFF. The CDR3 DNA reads TGTGCCAGCAGTGAACTGGGAGATACTGAAGCTTTCTTT.

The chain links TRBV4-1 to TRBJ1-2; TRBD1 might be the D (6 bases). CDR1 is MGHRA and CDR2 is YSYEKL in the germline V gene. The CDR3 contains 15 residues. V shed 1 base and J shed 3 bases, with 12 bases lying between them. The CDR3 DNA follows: TGCGCCAGCAGCCAAGTCCCGGGGGCGGACTATGGCTACACCTTC. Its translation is CASSQVPGADYGYTF.

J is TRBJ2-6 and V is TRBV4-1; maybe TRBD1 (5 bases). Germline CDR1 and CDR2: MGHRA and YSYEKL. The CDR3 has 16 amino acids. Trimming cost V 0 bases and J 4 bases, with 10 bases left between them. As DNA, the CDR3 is TGCGCCAGCAGCCAAGATCCAGGGTGGGGGGCCAACGTCCTGACTTTC. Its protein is CASSQDPGWGANVLTF.

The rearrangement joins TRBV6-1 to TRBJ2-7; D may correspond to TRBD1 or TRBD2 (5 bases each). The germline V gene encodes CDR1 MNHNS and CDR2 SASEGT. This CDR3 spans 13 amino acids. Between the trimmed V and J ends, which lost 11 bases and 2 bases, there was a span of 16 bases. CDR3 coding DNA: TGTGCCGCACAGAGGCCGGGGCCCTACGAGCAGTACTTC. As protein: CAAQRPGPYEQYF.

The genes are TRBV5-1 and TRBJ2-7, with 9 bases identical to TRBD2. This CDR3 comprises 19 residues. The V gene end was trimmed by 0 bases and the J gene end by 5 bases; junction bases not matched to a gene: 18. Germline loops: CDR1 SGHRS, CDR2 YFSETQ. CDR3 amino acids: CASSLGVRLGGGAYDEQYF. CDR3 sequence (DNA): TGCGCCAGCAGCTTGGGGGTTCGGTTGGGCGGGGGGGCCTACGACGAGCAGTACTTC.

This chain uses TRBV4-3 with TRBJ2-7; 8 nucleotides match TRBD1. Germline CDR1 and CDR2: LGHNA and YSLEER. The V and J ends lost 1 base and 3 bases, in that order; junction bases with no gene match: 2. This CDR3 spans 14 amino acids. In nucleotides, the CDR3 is TGCGCCAGCAGCCAAGGGACAGGGCTCTACGAGCAGTACTTC. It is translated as CASSQGTGLYEQYF.

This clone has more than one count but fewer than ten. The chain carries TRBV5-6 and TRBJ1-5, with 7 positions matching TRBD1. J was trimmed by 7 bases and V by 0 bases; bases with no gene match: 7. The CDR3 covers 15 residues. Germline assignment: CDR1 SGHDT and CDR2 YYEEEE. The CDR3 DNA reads TGTGCCAGCAGCTTGGGGCAGGGGGTCCGACAGCCCCAGCATTTT. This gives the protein CASSLGQGVRQPQHF. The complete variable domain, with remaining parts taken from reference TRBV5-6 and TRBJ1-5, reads DAGVTQSPTHLIKTRGQQVTLRCSPKSGHDTVSWYQQALGQGPQFIFQYYEEEERQRGNFPDRFSGHQFPNYSSELNVNALLLGDSALYLCASSLGQGVRQPQHFGDGTRLSIL.

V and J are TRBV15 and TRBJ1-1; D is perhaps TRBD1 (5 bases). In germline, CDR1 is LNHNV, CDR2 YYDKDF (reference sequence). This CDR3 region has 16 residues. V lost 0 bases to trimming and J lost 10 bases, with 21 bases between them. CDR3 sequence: CATSRDSGGAPFSAFF. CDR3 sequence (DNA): TGTGCCACCAGCAGAGATAGTGGAGGGGCCCCTTTTTCAGCTTTCTTT.

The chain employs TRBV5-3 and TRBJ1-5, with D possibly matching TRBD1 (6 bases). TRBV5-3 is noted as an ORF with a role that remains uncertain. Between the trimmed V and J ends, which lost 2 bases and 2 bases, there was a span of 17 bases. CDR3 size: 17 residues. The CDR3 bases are TGTGCCAGAAGCTTACCCACGACAGGCTTTCGCAATCAGCCCCAGCATTTT. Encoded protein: CARSLPTTGFRNQPQHF.

The CDR3 is CASSSRDLGQDYEQYF. The CDR3 DNA reads TGCGCCAGCAGCTCGCGGGACCTGGGACAGGACTACGAGCAGTACTTC. This rearrangement joins TRBV5-1 to TRBJ2-7; 8 nucleotides align to TRBD1. V shed 3 bases, J shed 3 bases, and the junction held 11 bases outside the gene matches. The germline V gene has CDR1 SGHRS and CDR2 YFSETQ. CDR3 length equals 16 residues.

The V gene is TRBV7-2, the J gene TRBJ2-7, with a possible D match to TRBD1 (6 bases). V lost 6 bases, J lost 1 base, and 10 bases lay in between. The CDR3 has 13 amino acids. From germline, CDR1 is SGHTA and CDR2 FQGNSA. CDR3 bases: TGTGCCAGCAGACGGGACACTTCCTACGAGCAGTACTTC. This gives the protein CASRRDTSYEQYF. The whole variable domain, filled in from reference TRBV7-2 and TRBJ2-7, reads GAGVSQSPSNKVTEKGKDVELRCDPISGHTALYWYRQSLGQGLEFLIYFQGNSAPDKSGLPSDRFSAERTGGSVSTLTIQRTQQEDSAVYLCASRRDTSYEQYFGPGTRLTVT.

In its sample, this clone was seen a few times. The CDR3 DNA sequence: TGTGCCAGCAGTCGGACTAGCGGGGGGGATACGCAGTATTTT. This translates into CASSRTSGGDTQYF. The genes are TRBV7-2 and TRBJ2-3, with TRBD2 identical over 14 bases. Germline V lookup: CDR1 SGHTA, CDR2 FQGNSA. The CDR3 runs 14 residues. J lost 6 bases, V lost 6 bases, and 2 bases had no gene match.

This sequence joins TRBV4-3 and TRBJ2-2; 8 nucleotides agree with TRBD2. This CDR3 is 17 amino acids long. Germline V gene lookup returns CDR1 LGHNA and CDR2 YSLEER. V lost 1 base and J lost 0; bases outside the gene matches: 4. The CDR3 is CASSQGAGVTNTGELFF. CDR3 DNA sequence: TGCGCCAGCAGCCAAGGAGCGGGGGTAACGAACACCGGGGAGCTGTTTTTT.

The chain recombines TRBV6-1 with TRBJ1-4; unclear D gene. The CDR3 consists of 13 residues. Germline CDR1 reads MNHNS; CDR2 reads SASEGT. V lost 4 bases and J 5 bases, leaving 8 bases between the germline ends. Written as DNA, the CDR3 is TGTGCCAGCAGTGTACGTGAGAATGAAAAACTGTTTTTT. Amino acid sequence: CASSVRENEKLFF.

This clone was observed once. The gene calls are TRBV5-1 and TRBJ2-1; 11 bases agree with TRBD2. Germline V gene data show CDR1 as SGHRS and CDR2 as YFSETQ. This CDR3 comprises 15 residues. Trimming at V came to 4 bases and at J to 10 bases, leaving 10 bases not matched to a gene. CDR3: CASSPPTSGAREQFF. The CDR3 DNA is TGCGCCAGCAGCCCCCCGACTAGCGGGGCCCGGGAGCAGTTCTTC.

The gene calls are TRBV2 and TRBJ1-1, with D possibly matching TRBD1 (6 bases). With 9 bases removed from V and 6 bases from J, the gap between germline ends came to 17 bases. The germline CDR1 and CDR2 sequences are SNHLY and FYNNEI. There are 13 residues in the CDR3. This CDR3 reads CARSLGGGPEAFF. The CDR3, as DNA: TGTGCCAGAAGCCTAGGCGGGGGCCCTGAAGCTTTCTTT. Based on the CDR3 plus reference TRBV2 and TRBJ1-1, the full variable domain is EPEVTQTPSHQVTQMGQEVILRCVPISNHLYFYWYRQILGQKVEFLVSFYNNEISEKSEIFDDQFSVERPDGSNFTLKIRSTKLEDSAMYFCARSLGGGPEAFFGQGTRLTVV.

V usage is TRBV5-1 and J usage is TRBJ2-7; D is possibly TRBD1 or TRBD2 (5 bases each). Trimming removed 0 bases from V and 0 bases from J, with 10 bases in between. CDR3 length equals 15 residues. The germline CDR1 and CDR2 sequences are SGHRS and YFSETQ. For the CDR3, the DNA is TGCGCCAGCAGCTTGGTTCAGGGAGCCTCCTACGAGCAGTACTTC. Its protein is CASSLVQGASYEQYF.

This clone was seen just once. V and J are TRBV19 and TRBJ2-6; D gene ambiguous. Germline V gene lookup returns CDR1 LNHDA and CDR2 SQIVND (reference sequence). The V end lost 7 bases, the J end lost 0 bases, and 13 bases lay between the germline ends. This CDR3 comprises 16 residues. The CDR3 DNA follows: TGTGCCAGTACCCTCTTGTGGGGCTCTGGGGCCAACGTCCTGACTTTC. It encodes CASTLLWGSGANVLTF. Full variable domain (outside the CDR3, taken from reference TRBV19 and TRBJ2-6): DGGITQSPKYLFRKEGQNVTLSCEQNLNHDAMYWYRQDPGQGLRLIYYSQIVNDFQKGDIAEGYSVSREKKESFPLTVTSAQKNPTAFYLCASTLLWGSGANVLTFGAGSRLTVL.

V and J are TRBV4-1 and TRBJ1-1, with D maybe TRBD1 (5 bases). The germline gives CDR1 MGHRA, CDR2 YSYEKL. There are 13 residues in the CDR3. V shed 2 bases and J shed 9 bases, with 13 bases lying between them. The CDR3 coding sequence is TGCGCCAGCAGCCAATGGAGTCAGGGCAAAGCTTTCTTT. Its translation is CASSQWSQGKAFF.

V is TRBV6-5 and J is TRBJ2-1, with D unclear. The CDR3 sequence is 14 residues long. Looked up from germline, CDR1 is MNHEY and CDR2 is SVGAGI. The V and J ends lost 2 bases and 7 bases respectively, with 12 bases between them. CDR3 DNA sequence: TGTGCCAGCAGTTACCGCCCGGGTGGGAATGAGCAGTTCTTC. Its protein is CASSYRPGGNEQFF.

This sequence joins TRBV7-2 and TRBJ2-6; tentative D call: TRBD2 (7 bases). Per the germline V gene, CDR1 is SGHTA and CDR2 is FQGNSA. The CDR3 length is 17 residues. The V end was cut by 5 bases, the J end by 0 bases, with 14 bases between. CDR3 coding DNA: TGTGCCAGCAGCGAAGGGAGGGGGTCCTCTGGGGCCAACGTCCTGACTTTC. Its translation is CASSEGRGSSGANVLTF.

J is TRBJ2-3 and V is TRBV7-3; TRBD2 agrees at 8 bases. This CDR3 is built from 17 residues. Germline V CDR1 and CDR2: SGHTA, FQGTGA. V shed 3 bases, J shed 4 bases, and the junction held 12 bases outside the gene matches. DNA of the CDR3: TGTGCCAGCAGCTTGGGTCTGATCGGGGGGGCCGCAGATACGCAGTATTTT. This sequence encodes CASSLGLIGGAADTQYF.